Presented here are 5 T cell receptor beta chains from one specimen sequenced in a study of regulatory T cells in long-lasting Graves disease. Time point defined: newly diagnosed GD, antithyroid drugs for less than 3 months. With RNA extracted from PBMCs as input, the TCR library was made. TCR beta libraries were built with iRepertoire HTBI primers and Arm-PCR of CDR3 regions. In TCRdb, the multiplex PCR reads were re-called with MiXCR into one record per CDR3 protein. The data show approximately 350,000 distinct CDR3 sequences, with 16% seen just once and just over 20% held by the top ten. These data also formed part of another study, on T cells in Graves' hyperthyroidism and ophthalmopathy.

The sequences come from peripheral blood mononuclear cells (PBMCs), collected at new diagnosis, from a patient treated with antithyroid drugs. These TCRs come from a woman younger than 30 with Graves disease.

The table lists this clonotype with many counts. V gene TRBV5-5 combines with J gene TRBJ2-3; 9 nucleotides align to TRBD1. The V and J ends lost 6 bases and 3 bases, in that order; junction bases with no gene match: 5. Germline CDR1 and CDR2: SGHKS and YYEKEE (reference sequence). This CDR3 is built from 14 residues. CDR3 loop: CASKLDRGTDTQYF. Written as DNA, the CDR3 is TGTGCCAGCAAACTCGACAGGGGGACAGATACGCAGTATTTT.

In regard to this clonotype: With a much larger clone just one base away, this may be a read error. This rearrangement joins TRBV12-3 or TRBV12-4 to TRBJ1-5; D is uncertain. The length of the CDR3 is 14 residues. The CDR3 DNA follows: TGTGCCAGCACCCTCAGAGATAGCAATCGGCCCCAGCATTTT. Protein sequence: CASTLRDSNRPQHF.

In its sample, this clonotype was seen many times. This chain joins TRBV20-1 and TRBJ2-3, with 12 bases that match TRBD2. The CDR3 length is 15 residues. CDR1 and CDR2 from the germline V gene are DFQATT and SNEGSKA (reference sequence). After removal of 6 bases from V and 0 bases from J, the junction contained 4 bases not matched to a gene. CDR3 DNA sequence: TGCAGTGCCATGACTAGCGGGGGTAGCACAGATACGCAGTATTTT. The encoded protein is CSAMTSGGSTDTQYF.

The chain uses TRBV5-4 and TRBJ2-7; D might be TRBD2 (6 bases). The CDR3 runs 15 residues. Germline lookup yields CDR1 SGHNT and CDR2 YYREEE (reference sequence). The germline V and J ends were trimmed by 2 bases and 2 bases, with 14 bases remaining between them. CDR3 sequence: CASSFKNGGAYEQYF. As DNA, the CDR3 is TGTGCCAGCAGCTTCAAAAACGGCGGGGCCTACGAGCAGTACTTC. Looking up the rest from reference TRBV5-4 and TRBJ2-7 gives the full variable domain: ETGVTQSPTHLIKTRGQQVTLRCSSQSGHNTVSWYQQALGQGPQFIFQYYREEENGRGNFPPRFSGLQFPNYSSELNVNALELDDSALYLCASSFKNGGAYEQYFGPGTRLTVT.

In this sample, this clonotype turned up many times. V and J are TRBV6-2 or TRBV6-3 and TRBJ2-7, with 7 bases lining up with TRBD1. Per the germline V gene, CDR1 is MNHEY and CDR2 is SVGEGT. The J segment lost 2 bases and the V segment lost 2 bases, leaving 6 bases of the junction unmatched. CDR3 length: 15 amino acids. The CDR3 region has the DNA TGTGCCAGCAGTTACGATAGGGGGCGGCCCTACGAGCAGTACTTC. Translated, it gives CASSYDRGRPYEQYF.